The rows below give T cell receptor beta chains drawn from one sample of a study of blood T cells in healthy people across ages. Each CDR3 protein is one row after TCRdb ran MiXCR on the 5' RACE reads. This table holds approximately 800,000 distinct CDR3 sequences, under 30% found once. This same sample was also part of a study on T cells of mothers and their children.

Specimen: blood. The receptors stem from a boy aged 5-17 years in good health. The CDR3 runs from the conserved cysteine through the conserved F or W. D genes are given only for firm matches. Clone size is given for some rows only: seen once, a few or many times, or a class if the clone is expanded.

abundance: few
v_gene: TRBV7-9
j_gene: TRBJ2-6
d_gene: .
CDR3aa: CASSLVTDISGANVLTF
CDR3nt: TGTGCCAGCAGCTTAGTTACAGATATCTCTGGGGCCAACGTCCTGACTTTC

abundance: .
v_gene: TRBV20-1
j_gene: TRBJ2-4
d_gene: .
CDR3aa: CSADQGFDIQYF
CDR3nt: TGCAGTGCTGACCAGGGTTTTGACATTCAGTACTTC

abundance: few
v_gene: TRBV2
j_gene: TRBJ1-4
d_gene: .
CDR3aa: CASSEVSLNEKLFF
CDR3nt: TGTGCCAGCAGTGAAGTGAGTCTTAATGAAAAACTGTTTTTT

abundance: .
v_gene: TRBV12-3/TRBV12-4
j_gene: TRBJ2-7
d_gene: .
CDR3aa: CASGQGSAYEQYF
CDR3nt: TGTGCCAGCGGGCAGGGTTCGGCCTACGAGCAGTACTTC

abundance: .
v_gene: TRBV20-1
j_gene: TRBJ2-7
d_gene: .
CDR3aa: CSASGRQSSYEQYF
CDR3nt: TGCAGTGCTAGCGGCAGGCAGAGCTCCTACGAGCAGTACTTC

abundance: .
v_gene: TRBV5-1
j_gene: TRBJ2-7
d_gene: .
CDR3aa: CASSTRDSAGEQYF
CDR3nt: TGCGCCAGCAGCACCCGGGACAGTGCGGGGGAGCAGTACTTC

abundance: few
v_gene: TRBV7-9
j_gene: TRBJ1-2
d_gene: TRBD1
CDR3aa: CASTQPGQQYGYTF
CDR3nt: TGTGCCAGCACCCAACCGGGACAGCAGTATGGCTACACCTTC

abundance: many
v_gene: TRBV12-3/TRBV12-4
j_gene: TRBJ2-1
d_gene: .
CDR3aa: CASSFRDEQFF
CDR3nt: TGTGCCAGCAGTTTCAGAGACGAGCAGTTCTTC

abundance: few
v_gene: TRBV11-2
j_gene: TRBJ2-7
d_gene: TRBD1
CDR3aa: CASSRPRDREGEQYF
CDR3nt: TGTGCCAGCAGCCGACCCCGGGACAGGGAGGGCGAGCAGTACTTC

abundance: .
v_gene: TRBV7-3
j_gene: TRBJ2-2
d_gene: TRBD2
CDR3aa: CASSAGTSGPDRELFF
CDR3nt: TGTGCCAGCAGCGCAGGGACTAGCGGGCCCGACCGGGAGCTGTTTTTT

abundance: few
v_gene: TRBV12-3/TRBV12-4
j_gene: TRBJ2-7
d_gene: TRBD1
CDR3aa: CASRAGGQGVYEQYF
CDR3nt: TGTGCCAGCAGGGCGGGGGGACAGGGGGTCTACGAGCAGTACTTC

abundance: .
v_gene: TRBV7-6
j_gene: TRBJ2-1
d_gene: TRBD2
CDR3aa: CASSPLAGDISYNEQFF
CDR3nt: TGTGCCAGCAGCCCACTAGCGGGGGACATATCCTACAATGAGCAGTTCTTC

abundance: .
v_gene: TRBV5-1
j_gene: TRBJ2-3
d_gene: .
CDR3aa: CASSLGHPGDTQYF
CDR3nt: TGCGCCAGCAGCTTGGGACACCCGGGAGATACGCAGTATTTT

abundance: once
v_gene: TRBV7-3
j_gene: TRBJ1-1
d_gene: .
CDR3aa: CASSPAGGSGAEAFF
CDR3nt: TGTGCCAGCAGCCCGGCGGGGGGCTCGGGTGCTGAAGCTTTCTTT

abundance: .
v_gene: TRBV9
j_gene: TRBJ2-3
d_gene: TRBD1
CDR3aa: CASSVEWTGGTDTQYF
CDR3nt: TGTGCCAGCAGCGTAGAATGGACAGGGGGGACAGATACGCAGTATTTT

abundance: few
v_gene: TRBV6-1
j_gene: TRBJ2-1
d_gene: TRBD2
CDR3aa: CASPGTGGSSYNEQFF
CDR3nt: TGTGCCAGCCCGGGAACGGGGGGGAGCTCCTACAATGAGCAGTTCTTC

abundance: .
v_gene: TRBV19
j_gene: TRBJ1-2
d_gene: .
CDR3aa: CATASGLSYGYTF
CDR3nt: TGTGCCACCGCCTCTGGACTGAGCTATGGCTACACCTTC

abundance: .
v_gene: TRBV15
j_gene: TRBJ1-3
d_gene: .
CDR3aa: CATSRDPRRAASGNTIYF
CDR3nt: TGTGCCACCAGCAGAGACCCTAGGCGGGCAGCTAGTGGAAACACCATATATTTT

abundance: .
v_gene: TRBV7-9
j_gene: TRBJ2-1
d_gene: .
CDR3aa: CASSPAALSYNEQFF
CDR3nt: TGTGCCAGCAGCCCAGCGGCGCTTTCCTACAATGAGCAGTTCTTC

abundance: many
v_gene: TRBV20-1
j_gene: TRBJ1-4
d_gene: .
CDR3aa: CSAPTGATNEKLFF
CDR3nt: TGCAGTGCTCCTACCGGGGCAACTAATGAAAAACTGTTTTTT

abundance: few
v_gene: TRBV7-7
j_gene: TRBJ1-1
d_gene: .
CDR3aa: CASSRTTNTEAFF
CDR3nt: TGTGCCAGCAGCCGAACCACGAACACTGAAGCTTTCTTT

abundance: .
v_gene: TRBV5-1
j_gene: TRBJ1-1
d_gene: TRBD1
CDR3aa: CASSRTTGTGGNTEAFF
CDR3nt: TGCGCCAGCAGCCGCACTACCGGGACAGGGGGTAACACTGAAGCTTTCTTT

abundance: .
v_gene: TRBV3-1
j_gene: TRBJ2-5
d_gene: TRBD2
CDR3aa: CASSLNAGVREQYF
CDR3nt: TGTGCCAGCAGCCTAAACGCGGGGGTGAGGGAGCAGTACTTC

abundance: few
v_gene: TRBV11-3
j_gene: TRBJ2-5
d_gene: .
CDR3aa: CASSPRGASVETQYF
CDR3nt: TGTGCCAGCAGCCCACGGGGGGCCTCGGTGGAGACCCAGTACTTC

abundance: few
v_gene: TRBV11-2
j_gene: TRBJ1-1
d_gene: .
CDR3aa: CASSPRTEMNAEAFF
CDR3nt: TGTGCCAGCAGCCCAAGGACCGAGATGAACGCTGAAGCTTTCTTT

abundance: many
v_gene: TRBV6-1
j_gene: TRBJ2-3
d_gene: TRBD2
CDR3aa: CASTRLAEPTDTQYF
CDR3nt: TGTGCCAGCACTCGACTAGCGGAGCCCACAGATACGCAGTATTTT

abundance: .
v_gene: TRBV24-1
j_gene: TRBJ2-2
d_gene: TRBD2
CDR3aa: CATKGLADTGELFF
CDR3nt: TGTGCCACCAAGGGACTAGCGGACACCGGGGAGCTGTTTTTT

abundance: .
v_gene: TRBV20-1
j_gene: TRBJ2-7
d_gene: TRBD2
CDR3aa: CSARDPTSGGYEQYF
CDR3nt: TGCAGTGCTAGAGATCCAACTAGCGGGGGGTACGAGCAGTACTTC

abundance: few
v_gene: TRBV3-1
j_gene: TRBJ2-7
d_gene: .
CDR3aa: CASSQEYRDNEQYF
CDR3nt: TGTGCCAGCAGCCAAGAGTACAGAGATAACGAGCAGTACTTC

abundance: few
v_gene: TRBV20-1
j_gene: TRBJ2-1
d_gene: .
CDR3aa: CSATGQNYNEQFF
CDR3nt: TGCAGTGCGACGGGACAAAACTACAATGAGCAGTTCTTC

abundance: few
v_gene: TRBV6-1
j_gene: TRBJ2-5
d_gene: .
CDR3aa: CASSAEGVQETQYF
CDR3nt: TGTGCCAGCAGCGCCGAGGGGGTCCAAGAGACCCAGTACTTC

abundance: few
v_gene: TRBV12-3/TRBV12-4
j_gene: TRBJ2-5
d_gene: .
CDR3aa: CASSYHGVRETQYF
CDR3nt: TGTGCCAGCAGTTACCACGGGGTGAGGGAGACCCAGTACTTC

abundance: .
v_gene: TRBV9
j_gene: TRBJ2-3
d_gene: .
CDR3aa: CASSVRGATDTRYF
CDR3nt: TGTGCCAGCAGCGTTAGGGGGGCCACAGATACGCGGTATTTT

abundance: .
v_gene: TRBV28
j_gene: TRBJ2-5
d_gene: .
CDR3aa: CVSSSSTGGETQYF
CDR3nt: TGTGTCAGCAGTTCCTCGACAGGCGGGGAGACCCAGTACTTC

abundance: .
v_gene: TRBV24-1
j_gene: TRBJ2-2
d_gene: TRBD1
CDR3aa: CATSDANRGVTGELFF
CDR3nt: TGTGCCACCAGTGACGCCAACAGGGGGGTCACCGGGGAGCTGTTTTTT

abundance: .
v_gene: TRBV5-6
j_gene: TRBJ2-7
d_gene: TRBD1
CDR3aa: CASSFLSTGGINEQYF
CDR3nt: TGTGCCAGCAGCTTCCTCTCGACAGGGGGCATCAACGAGCAGTACTTC

abundance: .
v_gene: TRBV11-2
j_gene: TRBJ2-2
d_gene: TRBD1
CDR3aa: CASSLAAGTGNTGELFF
CDR3nt: TGTGCCAGCAGCTTAGCGGCCGGGACAGGGAACACCGGGGAGCTGTTTTTT